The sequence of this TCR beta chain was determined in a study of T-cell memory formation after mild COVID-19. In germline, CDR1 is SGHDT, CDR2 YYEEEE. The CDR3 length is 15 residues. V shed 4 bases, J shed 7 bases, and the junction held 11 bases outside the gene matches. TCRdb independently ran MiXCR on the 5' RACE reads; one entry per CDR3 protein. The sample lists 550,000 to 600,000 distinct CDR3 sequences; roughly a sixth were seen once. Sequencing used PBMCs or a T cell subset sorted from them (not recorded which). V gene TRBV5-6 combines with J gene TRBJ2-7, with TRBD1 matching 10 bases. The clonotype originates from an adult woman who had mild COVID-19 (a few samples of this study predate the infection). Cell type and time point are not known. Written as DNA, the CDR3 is TGTGCCAGCAGCAACGACGGACAGGGGGAGTGGGAGCAGTACTTC. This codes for CASSNDGQGEWEQYF.